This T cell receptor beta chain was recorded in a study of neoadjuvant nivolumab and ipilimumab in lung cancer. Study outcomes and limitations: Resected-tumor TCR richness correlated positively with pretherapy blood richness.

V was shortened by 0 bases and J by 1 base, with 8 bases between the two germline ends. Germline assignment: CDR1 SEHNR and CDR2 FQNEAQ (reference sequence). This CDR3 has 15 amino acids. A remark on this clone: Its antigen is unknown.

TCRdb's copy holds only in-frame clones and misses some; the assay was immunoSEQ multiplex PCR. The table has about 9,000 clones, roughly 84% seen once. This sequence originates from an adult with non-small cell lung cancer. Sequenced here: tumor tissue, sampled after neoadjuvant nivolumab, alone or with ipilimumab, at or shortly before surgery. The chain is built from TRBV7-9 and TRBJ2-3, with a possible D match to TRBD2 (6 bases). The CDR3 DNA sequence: TGTGCCAGCAGCTTAGCGGGGGGTCGCACAGATACGCAGTATTTT. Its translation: CASSLAGGRTDTQYF. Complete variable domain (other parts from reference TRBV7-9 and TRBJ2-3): DTGVSQNPRHKITKRGQNVTFRCDPISEHNRLYWYRQTLGQGPEFLTYFQNEAQLEKSRLLSDRFSAERPKGSFSTLEIQRTEQGDSAMYLCASSLAGGRTDTQYFGPGTRLTVL.